The next 5 T cell receptor beta chains were all read from a single sample in a study of beta chain features in type 1 diabetes (dated by TCRdb to between 2017 and 2018). The library was generated by the immunoSEQ multiplex PCR assay. The High Capacity cDNA Reverse Transcription Kit was used to reverse transcribe all of the isolated RNA, meaning that expressed TCRB transcripts were what got sequenced. TCRdb's version of the immuneACCESS table is confined to in-frame rearrangements and falls short of the full clone set. An unresolved V gene accounts for under half of the shortfall where checked; the remainder is of unknown origin. This sample is represented by around 430,000 clones; 30% of them were singletons. The ten most abundant clones make up around 0.065% of the sample. Sequencing was done on a sample of naive CD4+ T cells from blood. What this sample's cell subset or site label stands for: true naive CD4+ T cells. Receptor source: a young man in good health.

This clone was observed a handful of times. The sample contains more than one DNA sequence encoding this CDR3. The rearrangement joins TRBV10-3 to TRBJ2-3; D not certain. The V end was cut by 2 bases, the J end by 1 base, with 4 bases between. Germline lookup yields CDR1 ENHRY and CDR2 SYGVKD. CDR3 length equals 13 residues. The CDR3 region is CAISEAGTDTQYF. The CDR3 DNA sequence: TGTGCCATCAGTGAGGCCGGCACAGATACGCAGTATTTT.

The chain couples TRBV4-1 to TRBJ2-3; 7 nucleotides line up with TRBD2. Germline CDR1 MGHRA, CDR2 YSYEKL. The ends lost 0 bases at V and 3 bases at J; junction bases unmatched: 9. This CDR3 is built from 17 residues. The CDR3 sequence: CASSQDPRDYPTDTQYF. The CDR3 DNA is TGCGCCAGCAGCCAAGATCCCCGGGACTATCCTACAGATACGCAGTATTTT.

This clone was detected only a few times. This chain connects TRBV7-9 to TRBJ2-7; D gene ambiguous. Germline CDR1 reads SEHNR; CDR2 reads FQNEAQ (reference sequence). The CDR3 is 11 residues long. The V and J ends lost 2 bases and 5 bases respectively, with 4 bases between them. CDR3 region: CASSLYDEQYF. The CDR3 nucleotides read TGTGCCAGCAGCTTATACGACGAGCAGTACTTC.

This sequence joins TRBV4-1 and TRBJ2-5, with unresolved D. CDR1 MGHRA and CDR2 YSYEKL come from the germline V gene. The germline V and J ends were trimmed by 1 base and 0 bases, with 6 bases remaining between them. There are 14 residues in the CDR3. The CDR3 spells CASSQVRDQETQYF. CDR3 sequence (DNA): TGCGCCAGCAGCCAAGTACGGGACCAAGAGACCCAGTACTTC.

This clone was found a few times. The V call is TRBV7-2, the J call TRBJ1-1; D gene unclear. The CDR3 runs to 13 residues. V was trimmed by 5 bases and J by 0 bases, leaving 7 bases between them. Germline V gene data show CDR1 as SGHTA and CDR2 as FQGNSA. This CDR3 is CASSTQMNTEAFF. In DNA form, the CDR3 reads TGTGCCAGCAGCACACAGATGAACACTGAAGCTTTCTTT.